Here is one T cell receptor (beta chain) with its context. These data belong to a study of shared clonotypes between healthy human individuals. Generated by immunoSEQ multiplex PCR, the TCRdb table keeps only in-frame clones and is missing some. Of around 2.1 million clones in the sample, 90% to 95% were seen once. Naive CD8 cells lacked CD45RO, underwent positive selection for CCR7 and left out terminally differentiated effector memory CD45RA+ cells. The receptor comes from a man between 18 and 29 years old in good health. Some clones in this sample may be carry-over from other donors' samples. Sequenced: naive CD8+ T cells from PBMCs.

The DNA of the CDR3 is TGTGCCATCAGTGAAGGGCGACAGAACCTAAACACTGAAGCTTTCTTT. Protein sequence: CAISEGRQNLNTEAFF. This sequence joins TRBV10-3 and TRBJ1-1; a weak D match, TRBD1 (5 bases). V shed 3 bases and J shed 2 bases, with 16 bases lying between them. CDR1 ENHRY and CDR2 SYGVKD come from the germline V gene. The CDR3 has 16 amino acids.